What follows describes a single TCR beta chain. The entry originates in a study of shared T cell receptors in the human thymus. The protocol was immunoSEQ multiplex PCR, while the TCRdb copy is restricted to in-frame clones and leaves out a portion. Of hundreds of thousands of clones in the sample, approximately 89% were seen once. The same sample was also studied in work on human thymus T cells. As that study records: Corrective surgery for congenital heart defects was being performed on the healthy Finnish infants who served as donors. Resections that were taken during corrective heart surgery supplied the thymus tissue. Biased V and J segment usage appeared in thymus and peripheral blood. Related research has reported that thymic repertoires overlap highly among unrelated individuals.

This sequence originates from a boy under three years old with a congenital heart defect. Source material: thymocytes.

In nucleotides, the CDR3 is TGTGCCAGCAGCCCGCCGACTAGCGGGAGCGTCAACGAGCAGTACTTC. Protein sequence: CASSPPTSGSVNEQYF. The V gene is TRBV5-4, the J gene TRBJ2-7; 12 nucleotides align to TRBD2. The ends lost 4 bases at V and 5 bases at J; junction bases unmatched: 10. Germline V gives CDR1 SGHNT, CDR2 YYREEE (reference sequence). The length of the CDR3 is 16 residues.